One and the same sample provided the 19 T cell receptor beta chains below, sequenced in a study of OX40 agonist ivuxolimab in advanced cancers. Generated by immunoSEQ multiplex PCR, the TCRdb table keeps only in-frame clones and is missing some. The top ten clones hold 0.55% of a sample with about 120,000 clones, 85% to 90% of them seen once. This sample comprised CD4+ or CD8+ T cells sorted from blood, obtained in a trial of the OX40 agonist ivuxolimab. The receptors were gathered from an adult with an advanced solid tumor such as melanoma, head and neck, liver or kidney cancer.

The gene calls are TRBV27 and TRBJ1-4; 10 bases align to TRBD1. The germline gives CDR1 MNHEY, CDR2 SMNVEV (reference sequence). V lost 2 bases, J lost 5 bases, and 2 bases stayed unmatched. This CDR3 is 15 amino acids long. The CDR3 DNA reads as TGTGCCAGCAGTTTAATGGGACAGGGGAATGAAAAACTGTTTTTT. Translating gives CASSLMGQGNEKLFF.

The V and J genes are TRBV5-1 and TRBJ2-1; 7 bases line up with TRBD1. J gave up 5 bases and V 5 bases, and 4 bases lay outside the gene matches. The CDR3 is 13 amino acids. Germline V lookup: CDR1 SGHRS, CDR2 YFSETQ. The CDR3 sequence is CASRSGTDNEQFF. The CDR3 DNA reads TGCGCCAGCAGATCCGGGACAGACAATGAGCAGTTCTTC.

J is TRBJ2-3 and V is TRBV19; D possibly corresponds to TRBD2 (5 bases). The V gene's germline CDR1 is LNHDA and CDR2 SQIVND (reference sequence). The CDR3 length is 16 residues. V was shortened by 7 bases and J by 12 bases, with 29 bases between the two germline ends. The CDR3 reads CASTLGPSFRAVPQYF. CDR3 DNA sequence: TGTGCCAGTACTTTAGGGCCGTCTTTTCGAGCGGTGCCCCAGTATTTT.

J is TRBJ2-2 and V is TRBV5-8; TRBD1 agrees at 8 bases. With 3 bases clipped from V and 1 base from J, the junction kept 2 bases outside the gene matches. The CDR3 runs to 15 residues. The germline CDR1 and CDR2 sequences are SGHTS and YDEGEE. CDR3 sequence: CASSWGTGNTGELFF. As DNA, the CDR3 is TGTGCCAGCAGCTGGGGGACAGGGAACACCGGGGAGCTGTTTTTT.

The chain is built from TRBV30 and TRBJ1-2, with 10 bases that match TRBD1. CDR1 is GTSNPN and CDR2 is SVGIG in the germline V gene (reference sequence). This CDR3 spans 15 amino acids. V shed 1 base, J shed 4 bases, and the junction held 6 bases outside the gene matches. CDR3: CAWSGRQGASYGYTF. CDR3 sequence (DNA): TGTGCCTGGAGTGGACGACAGGGGGCAAGCTATGGCTACACCTTC.

Turning to this clone: The junction departs from germline at one end; a sequencing error may be responsible. The sample has other DNA sequences that encode this CDR3 too. V gene TRBV5-6 combines with J gene TRBJ1-6; a possible D gene is TRBD1 (6 bases). This CDR3 comprises 16 residues. In germline, CDR1 is SGHDT, CDR2 YYEEEE. The CDR3 DNA follows: TGCGCCAGCAGCTTGGCCGGGGGCCCCGGTAATTCACCCCTCCACTTT. Its protein product is CASSLAGGPGNSPLHF.

The V gene is TRBV5-4, the J gene TRBJ2-3; 7 bases are a match to TRBD1. Germline CDR1 SGHNT, CDR2 YYREEE (reference sequence). The CDR3 runs to 13 residues. V trimming: 3 bases; J trimming: 11 bases; junction bases outside the gene matches: 9. The DNA of the CDR3 is TGTGCCAGCAGCTATAGACCGGGACAGAGGCAGTATTTT. This encodes CASSYRPGQRQYF.

The V call is TRBV30, the J call TRBJ2-7; 9 bases fit TRBD1. V lost 4 bases to trimming and J lost 2 bases; unmatched junction nucleotides: 3. Germline-derived CDR1 and CDR2 are GTSNPN and SVGIG (reference sequence). The CDR3 spans 13 residues. CDR3 coding DNA: TGTGCCTGGACCGGGACAGGGACCTACGAGCAGTACTTC. Translated: CAWTGTGTYEQYF.

The chain recombines TRBV6-6 with TRBJ1-3, with D possibly TRBD1 on 6 matching bases. The ends were cut back, 2 bases at V and 2 bases at J, with 7 bases in the middle. CDR1 and CDR2 (germline): MNHNY, SVGAGI (reference sequence). This CDR3 region has 14 residues. The CDR3 region is CASSYTGTGNTIYF. CDR3 nucleotides: TGTGCCAGCAGTTACACAGGGACTGGAAACACCATATATTTT.

The chain couples TRBV11-2 to TRBJ1-4; D gene ambiguous. The CDR3 is 16 amino acids. CDR1 SGHAT and CDR2 FQNNGV come from the germline V gene. The germline V and J ends were trimmed by 0 bases and 8 bases, with 16 bases remaining between them. The CDR3 sequence: CASSLDRSLKQEKLFF. Written as DNA, the CDR3 is TGTGCCAGCAGCTTAGACAGGTCCCTTAAGCAGGAAAAACTGTTTTTT.

The V gene is TRBV7-9, the J gene TRBJ2-2; TRBD1 matches at 8 bases. Germline V gene lookup returns CDR1 SEHNR and CDR2 FQNEAQ (reference sequence). The length of the CDR3 is 15 residues. V gave up 3 bases and J gave up 3 bases; unmatched junction bases: 3. The chain's CDR3 is CASSFQGADTGELFF. The CDR3 DNA reads as TGTGCCAGCAGCTTCCAGGGGGCCGACACCGGGGAGCTGTTTTTT.

The chain employs TRBV5-8 and TRBJ2-3, with TRBD2 as a possible D gene (6 bases). The CDR3 loop spans 15 amino acids. The germline V gene encodes CDR1 SGHTS and CDR2 YDEGEE. Trimming shortened V by 4 bases and J by 0 bases, and 12 bases separated the two germline ends. The CDR3 nucleotides read TGTGCCAGCAGCCCGGGACTGCCTAGCACAGATACGCAGTATTTT. It is translated as CASSPGLPSTDTQYF.

On this clone: This sample also contains other DNA sequences that code for the same CDR3. CDR3 region: CASSSSSGEQYF. The CDR3 coding sequence is TGTGCCAGCAGCTCTTCTAGCGGGGAGCAGTACTTC. The chain links TRBV5-4 to TRBJ2-7; 8 positions agree with TRBD2. This CDR3 contains 12 residues. The junction had 3 bases not matched to a gene; V was cut back by 3 bases and J by 7 bases. Germline V gene sequence: CDR1 SGHNT, CDR2 YYREEE (reference sequence).

This chain links TRBV7-2 with TRBJ2-6; no clear D gene. CDR3 length equals 18 residues. Germline V gene data show CDR1 as SGHTA and CDR2 as FQGNSA. Trimming cost V 4 bases and J 0 bases, with 16 bases left between them. CDR3 loop: CASSSRVGKGSGANVLTF. CDR3 bases: TGTGCCAGCAGCTCACGGGTGGGAAAGGGCTCTGGGGCCAACGTCCTGACTTTC.

Comments on this clone: Mismatch with germline at one junction end may stem from a read error. The V and J genes are TRBV7-7 and TRBJ2-3; D not resolved. Germline V gene data show CDR1 as SSHAT and CDR2 as FNYEAQ (reference sequence). There are 13 residues in the CDR3. The CDR3 loop is CASSPVPGDTQYF. Here the CDR3 DNA reads TGTGCTAGCAGCCCTGTCCCGGGTGATACGCAGTATTTT.

The chain joins TRBV7-9 to TRBJ2-1; perhaps TRBD1 as D (5 bases). Trimming left V 7 bases short and J 5 bases short, with 24 bases between. CDR1 and CDR2 (germline): SEHNR, FQNEAQ (reference sequence). The CDR3 length is 17 residues. CDR3 sequence: CASNFNAGMGPHNEQFF. The CDR3 DNA is TGTGCCAGCAACTTTAATGCAGGGATGGGGCCACACAATGAGCAGTTCTTC. Complete variable domain (other parts from reference TRBV7-9 and TRBJ2-1): DTGVSQNPRHKITKRGQNVTFRCDPISEHNRLYWYRQTLGQGPEFLTYFQNEAQLEKSRLLSDRFSAERPKGSFSTLEIQRTEQGDSAMYLCASNFNAGMGPHNEQFFGPGTRLTVL.

The V and J genes are TRBV18 and TRBJ2-2; 8 bases agree with TRBD1. Trimming took 3 bases from V and 6 from J; bases not matched to a gene: 6. The CDR3 loop spans 15 amino acids. Germline CDR1 KGHSH, CDR2 LQKENI. CDR3 bases: TGTGCCAGCTCACCCCCTCAACAGGGGGCCGGGGAGCTGTTTTTT. The encoded protein is CASSPPQQGAGELFF.

This sequence joins TRBV9 and TRBJ1-4; D not certain. V shed 0 bases and J shed 5 bases, with 5 bases lying between them. The CDR3 is 13 residues long. CDR1 and CDR2 from the germline V gene are SGDLS and YYNGEE. CDR3 nucleotides: TGTGCCAGCAGCGTAGTTGAGAATGAAAAACTGTTTTTT. Translation: CASSVVENEKLFF.

The CDR3 sequence is CASRRGGAYNEQFF. As DNA, the CDR3 is TGTGCCTCCAGACGGGGGGGGGCCTACAATGAGCAGTTCTTC. J is TRBJ2-1 and V is TRBV2, with 8 nucleotides matching TRBD2. The germline V gene has CDR1 SNHLY and CDR2 FYNNEI. V was clipped by 11 bases and J by 2 bases; unmatched bases: 8. This CDR3 comprises 14 residues.